Listed below are T cell receptor beta chains from one sample, sequenced in a study of shared clonotypes between healthy human individuals. TCRdb's table, derived via immunoSEQ multiplex PCR, lists solely in-frame clones and lacks some. This repertoire shows hundreds of thousands of clones, around three quarters found once; its top ten account for 12%. The specimen was PBMCs. The receptors here all came from a woman between 40 and 50 years old in good health. Some clones in this sample may be carry-over from other donors' samples. Each CDR3 is given with its conserved first and last residue. The D gene is left open where the match is weak. The size of a clone is reported for some rows only, either as once, few or many, or as a class for expanded clones.

D gene: .; CDR3 length: 14; clone size: .; J gene: TRBJ2-1; V gene: TRBV7-7; CDR3 DNA: TGTGCTAGCAGCTTAAGTGAAGGGTACAATGAGCAGTTCTTC; CDR3 protein: CASSLSEGYNEQFF
D gene: TRBD1; CDR3 length: 15; clone size: .; J gene: TRBJ2-5; V gene: TRBV28; CDR3 DNA: TGTGCCAGCGAATCGGGACAGGGGTTAGAGGAGACCCAGTACTTC; CDR3 protein: CASESGQGLEETQYF
D gene: .; CDR3 length: 13; clone size: .; J gene: TRBJ1-2; V gene: TRBV5-1; CDR3 DNA: TGCGCCAGCAGCTTGGAGGGAGGGGAGGGCTACACCTTC; CDR3 protein: CASSLEGGEGYTF
D gene: TRBD2; CDR3 length: 14; clone size: .; J gene: TRBJ2-1; V gene: TRBV5-6; CDR3 DNA: TGTGCCAGCAGCTTGGGGACTAGCGGGGATGAGCAGTTCTTC; CDR3 protein: CASSLGTSGDEQFF
D gene: TRBD1; CDR3 length: 14; clone size: .; J gene: TRBJ2-7; V gene: TRBV5-4; CDR3 DNA: TGTGCCAACAGCTTGATTGGGACAGGGGTCGAGCAGTACTTC; CDR3 protein: CANSLIGTGVEQYF
D gene: TRBD1; CDR3 length: 15; clone size: few; J gene: TRBJ1-3; V gene: TRBV7-2; CDR3 DNA: TGTGCCAGCAGCCAGACAGGGTTAGCGGGAAACACCATATATTTT; CDR3 protein: CASSQTGLAGNTIYF
D gene: .; CDR3 length: 14; clone size: once; J gene: TRBJ2-1; V gene: TRBV6-6; CDR3 DNA: TGTGCCGCCAAGGTACTAGACGGGTACAATGAGCAGTTCTTC; CDR3 protein: CAAKVLDGYNEQFF
D gene: TRBD2; CDR3 length: 14; clone size: .; J gene: TRBJ2-5; V gene: TRBV5-1; CDR3 DNA: TGCGCCAGCAGCTGGGAGGGACGGGAAGAGACCCAGTACTTC; CDR3 protein: CASSWEGREETQYF
D gene: TRBD1; CDR3 length: 14; clone size: .; J gene: TRBJ1-1; V gene: TRBV5-8; CDR3 DNA: TGTGCCAGCAGTGCCGGGACAGCTCTCACTGAAGCTTTCTTT; CDR3 protein: CASSAGTALTEAFF
D gene: .; CDR3 length: 15; clone size: .; J gene: TRBJ2-2; V gene: TRBV2; CDR3 DNA: TGTGCCAGCAGTGAGGAGGGGGCTGGCACCGGGGAGCTGTTTTTT; CDR3 protein: CASSEEGAGTGELFF
D gene: .; CDR3 length: 13; clone size: few; J gene: TRBJ1-1; V gene: TRBV10-3; CDR3 DNA: TGTGCCATCAGTGAGTCGGGGGACACTGAAGCTTTCTTT; CDR3 protein: CAISESGDTEAFF
D gene: TRBD1; CDR3 length: 15; clone size: .; J gene: TRBJ2-1; V gene: TRBV7-9; CDR3 DNA: TGTGCCAGCAGCCCACAGGGGGCGGGTTACAATGAGCAGTTCTTC; CDR3 protein: CASSPQGAGYNEQFF
D gene: .; CDR3 length: 13; clone size: .; J gene: TRBJ1-5; V gene: TRBV7-8; CDR3 DNA: TGTGCCAGCAGCTTAGGAGGAAGGCAGCCCCAGCATTTT; CDR3 protein: CASSLGGRQPQHF
D gene: .; CDR3 length: 15; clone size: .; J gene: TRBJ1-2; V gene: TRBV30; CDR3 DNA: TGTGCCTGGAGTTCCAACTGGGCCGGCCCCTATGGCTACACCTTC; CDR3 protein: CAWSSNWAGPYGYTF
D gene: TRBD2; CDR3 length: 13; clone size: .; J gene: TRBJ2-7; V gene: TRBV4-2; CDR3 DNA: TGTGCCAGCAGCCAGGGAGGGCCTAGCGAGCAGTACTTC; CDR3 protein: CASSQGGPSEQYF
D gene: TRBD2; CDR3 length: 14; clone size: .; J gene: TRBJ2-3; V gene: TRBV25-1; CDR3 DNA: TGTGCCAGCAGTGCGGGACTAGCGGAAAATACGCAGTATTTT; CDR3 protein: CASSAGLAENTQYF
D gene: TRBD1; CDR3 length: 16; clone size: .; J gene: TRBJ2-7; V gene: TRBV10-1; CDR3 DNA: TGCGCCAGCAGTGGGGGACAGTCGGGAACAGGCTACGAGCAGTACTTC; CDR3 protein: CASSGGQSGTGYEQYF
D gene: .; CDR3 length: 14; clone size: .; J gene: TRBJ1-1; V gene: TRBV6-5; CDR3 DNA: TGTGCCAGCAGTTATTCAGCCGAAAACACTGAAGCTTTCTTT; CDR3 protein: CASSYSAENTEAFF
D gene: TRBD1; CDR3 length: 13; clone size: many; J gene: TRBJ1-2; V gene: TRBV27; CDR3 DNA: TGTGCCAGCGCTACAGGGGGCCTCTATGGCTACACCTTC; CDR3 protein: CASATGGLYGYTF
D gene: .; CDR3 length: 14; clone size: .; J gene: TRBJ2-7; V gene: TRBV5-1; CDR3 DNA: TGCGCCAGCAGCTTGGTAGGGGGTGGCGACGAGCAGTACTTC; CDR3 protein: CASSLVGGGDEQYF
D gene: TRBD1; CDR3 length: 14; clone size: .; J gene: TRBJ1-4; V gene: TRBV28; CDR3 DNA: TGTGCCAGCAGGGGGACAGGGGAGAGTGAAAAACTGTTTTTT; CDR3 protein: CASRGTGESEKLFF
D gene: .; CDR3 length: 16; clone size: many; J gene: TRBJ2-3; V gene: TRBV7-8; CDR3 DNA: TGTGCCAGCAGCTTAGCGCAGAAGCGGAGCACAGATACGCAGTATTTT; CDR3 protein: CASSLAQKRSTDTQYF
D gene: TRBD2; CDR3 length: 18; clone size: once; J gene: TRBJ2-1; V gene: TRBV7-2; CDR3 DNA: TGTGCCAGCAGCTTAGCCCACCCGGGACTAGCGGGAGGGGGTGAGCAGTTCTTC; CDR3 protein: CASSLAHPGLAGGGEQFF
D gene: TRBD2; CDR3 length: 17; clone size: once; J gene: TRBJ2-1; V gene: TRBV10-2; CDR3 DNA: TGCGCCAGCAGTCCACTACCCCCCAGCGGGAGTCCCCATGAGCAGTTCTTC; CDR3 protein: CASSPLPPSGSPHEQFF
D gene: .; CDR3 length: 15; clone size: .; J gene: TRBJ1-6; V gene: TRBV30; CDR3 DNA: TGTGCCTGGAGTGATGGGAGCTCCTATAATTCACCCCTCCACTTT; CDR3 protein: CAWSDGSSYNSPLHF
D gene: .; CDR3 length: 14; clone size: .; J gene: TRBJ1-1; V gene: TRBV29-1; CDR3 DNA: TGCAGCGCCAGAGATCCCGGGGAAAACACTGAAGCTTTCTTT; CDR3 protein: CSARDPGENTEAFF
D gene: TRBD1; CDR3 length: 15; clone size: .; J gene: TRBJ1-4; V gene: TRBV5-1; CDR3 DNA: TGCGCCAGCAGCTTGGCCGGGACAGGGAGTGAAAAACTGTTTTTT; CDR3 protein: CASSLAGTGSEKLFF
D gene: .; CDR3 length: 15; clone size: .; J gene: TRBJ1-5; V gene: TRBV7-2; CDR3 DNA: TGTGCCAGCAGCTTAATAGGGGCGCGGGATCAGCCCCAGCATTTT; CDR3 protein: CASSLIGARDQPQHF
D gene: .; CDR3 length: 14; clone size: .; J gene: TRBJ2-7; V gene: TRBV5-1; CDR3 DNA: TGCGCCAGCAGCTTGGGCCAGGGAACGGCCGAGCAGTACTTC; CDR3 protein: CASSLGQGTAEQYF
D gene: TRBD2; CDR3 length: 15; clone size: few; J gene: TRBJ2-5; V gene: TRBV10-2; CDR3 DNA: TGCGCCAGCAGAGTGGGAGCGGGAGTTGGGGAGACCCAGTACTTC; CDR3 protein: CASRVGAGVGETQYF
D gene: .; CDR3 length: 19; clone size: .; J gene: TRBJ2-1; V gene: TRBV21-1; CDR3 DNA: TGTGCCAGCAGCACCCGGGACGGGAGCTTTACAAGCTCCTACAATGAGCAGTTCTTC; CDR3 protein: CASSTRDGSFTSSYNEQFF